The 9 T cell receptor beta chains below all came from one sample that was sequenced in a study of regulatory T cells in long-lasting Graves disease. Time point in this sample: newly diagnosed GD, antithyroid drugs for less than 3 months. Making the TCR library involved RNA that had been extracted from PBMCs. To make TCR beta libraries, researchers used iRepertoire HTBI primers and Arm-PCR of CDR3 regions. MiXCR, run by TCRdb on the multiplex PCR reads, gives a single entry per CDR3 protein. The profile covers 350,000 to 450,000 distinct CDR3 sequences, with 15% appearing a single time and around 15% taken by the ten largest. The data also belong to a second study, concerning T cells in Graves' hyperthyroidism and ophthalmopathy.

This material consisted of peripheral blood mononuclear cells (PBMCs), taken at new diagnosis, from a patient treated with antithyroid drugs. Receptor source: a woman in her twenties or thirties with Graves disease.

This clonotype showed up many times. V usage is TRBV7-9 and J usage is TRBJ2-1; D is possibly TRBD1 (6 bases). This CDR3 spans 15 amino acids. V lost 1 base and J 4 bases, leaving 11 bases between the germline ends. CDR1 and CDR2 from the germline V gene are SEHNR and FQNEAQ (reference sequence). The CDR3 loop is CASSLVAGVYNEQFF. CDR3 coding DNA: TGTGCCAGCAGCTTAGTAGCAGGGGTTTACAATGAGCAGTTCTTC.

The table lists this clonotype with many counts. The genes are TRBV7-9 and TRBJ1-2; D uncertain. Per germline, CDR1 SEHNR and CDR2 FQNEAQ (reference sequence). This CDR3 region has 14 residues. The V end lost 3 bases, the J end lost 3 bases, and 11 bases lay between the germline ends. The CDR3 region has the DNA TGTGCCAGCAGCTTTGGAGAGGGTGACTATGGCTACACCTTC. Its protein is CASSFGEGDYGYTF.

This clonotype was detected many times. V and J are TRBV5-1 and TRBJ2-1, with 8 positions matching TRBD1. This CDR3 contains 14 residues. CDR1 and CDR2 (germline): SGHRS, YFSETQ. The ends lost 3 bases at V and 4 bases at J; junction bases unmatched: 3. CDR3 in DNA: TGCGCCAGCAGCTGGGACAGGTTTTACAATGAGCAGTTCTTC. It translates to CASSWDRFYNEQFF.

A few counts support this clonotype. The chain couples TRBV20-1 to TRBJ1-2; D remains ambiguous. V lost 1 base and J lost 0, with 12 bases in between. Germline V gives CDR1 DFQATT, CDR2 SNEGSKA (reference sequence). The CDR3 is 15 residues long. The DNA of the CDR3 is TGCAGTGCTAGAGGGGAGAGCGGAGCTAACTATGGCTACACCTTC. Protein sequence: CSARGESGANYGYTF.

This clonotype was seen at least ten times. This CDR3 reads CASSYPGLAGEDGTDTQYF. The CDR3 DNA sequence: TGTGCCAGCAGTTACCCCGGACTAGCGGGAGAGGATGGCACAGATACGCAGTATTTT. The rearrangement uses TRBV2 and TRBJ2-3; 13 nucleotides line up with TRBD2. CDR1 is SNHLY, CDR2 FYNNEI, per germline. Trimming removed 5 bases from V and 1 base from J; junction bases left unmatched: 12. CDR3 size: 19 residues.

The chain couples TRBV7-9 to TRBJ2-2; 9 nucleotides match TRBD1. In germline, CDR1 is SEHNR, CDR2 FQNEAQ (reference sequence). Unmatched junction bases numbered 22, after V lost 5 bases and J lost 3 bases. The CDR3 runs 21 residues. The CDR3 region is CASSPSRLGQGHKKDTGELFF. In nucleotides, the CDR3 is TGTGCCAGCAGCCCATCGCGATTGGGACAGGGTCATAAAAAGGACACCGGGGAGCTGTTTTTT.

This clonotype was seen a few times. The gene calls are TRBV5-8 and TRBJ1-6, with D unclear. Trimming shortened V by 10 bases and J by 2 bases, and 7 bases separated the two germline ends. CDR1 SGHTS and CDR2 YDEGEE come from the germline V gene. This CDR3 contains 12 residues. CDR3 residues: CASIPYNSPLHF. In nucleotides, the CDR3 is TGTGCCTCGATACCCTATAATTCACCCCTCCACTTT.

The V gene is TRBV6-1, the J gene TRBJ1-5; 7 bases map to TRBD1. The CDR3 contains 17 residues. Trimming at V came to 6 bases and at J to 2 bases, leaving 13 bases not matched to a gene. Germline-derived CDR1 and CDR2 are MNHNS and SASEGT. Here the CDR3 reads CASRHSKGASGNQPQHF. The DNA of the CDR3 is TGTGCCAGCAGACACAGTAAGGGGGCAAGTGGCAATCAGCCCCAGCATTTT.

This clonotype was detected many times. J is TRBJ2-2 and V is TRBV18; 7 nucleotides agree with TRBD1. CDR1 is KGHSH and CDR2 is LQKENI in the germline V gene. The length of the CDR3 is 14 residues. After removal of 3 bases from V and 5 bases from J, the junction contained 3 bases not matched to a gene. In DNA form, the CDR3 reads TGTGCCAGCTCACCGGGACAGACAACCGGGGAGCTGTTTTTT. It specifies CASSPGQTTGELFF.